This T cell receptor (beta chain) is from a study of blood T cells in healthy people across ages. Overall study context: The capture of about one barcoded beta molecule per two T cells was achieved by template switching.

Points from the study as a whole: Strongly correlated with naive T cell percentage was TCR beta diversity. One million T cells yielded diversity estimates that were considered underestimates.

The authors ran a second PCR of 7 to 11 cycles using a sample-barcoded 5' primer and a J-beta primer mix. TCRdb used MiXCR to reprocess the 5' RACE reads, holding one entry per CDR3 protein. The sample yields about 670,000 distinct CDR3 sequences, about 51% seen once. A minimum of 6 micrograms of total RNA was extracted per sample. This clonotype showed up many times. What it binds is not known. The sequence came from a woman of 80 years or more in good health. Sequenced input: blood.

For the CDR3, the DNA is TGTGCCAGCAGCGTAGAGGTTCGGCGTGAGCAGTTCTTC. Encoded protein: CASSVEVRREQFF. The chain joins TRBV9 to TRBJ2-1, with D uncertain. CDR1 and CDR2 (germline): SGDLS, YYNGEE. V was trimmed by 0 bases and J by 9 bases, leaving 10 bases between them. The CDR3 sequence is 13 residues long.